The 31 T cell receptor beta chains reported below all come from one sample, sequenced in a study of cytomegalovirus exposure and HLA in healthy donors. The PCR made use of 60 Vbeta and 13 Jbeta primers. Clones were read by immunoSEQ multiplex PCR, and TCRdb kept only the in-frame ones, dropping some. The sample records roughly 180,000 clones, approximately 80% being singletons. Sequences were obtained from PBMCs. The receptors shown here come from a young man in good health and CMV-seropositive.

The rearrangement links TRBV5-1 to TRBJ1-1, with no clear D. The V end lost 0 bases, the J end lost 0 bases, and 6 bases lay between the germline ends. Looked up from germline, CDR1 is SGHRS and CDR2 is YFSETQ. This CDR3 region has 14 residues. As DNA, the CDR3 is TGCGCCAGCAGCTTGGACGGTATGAACACTGAAGCTTTCTTT. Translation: CASSLDGMNTEAFF.

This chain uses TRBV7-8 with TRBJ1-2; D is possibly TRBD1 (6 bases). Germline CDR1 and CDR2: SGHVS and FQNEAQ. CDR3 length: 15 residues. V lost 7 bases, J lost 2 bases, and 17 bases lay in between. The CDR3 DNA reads TGTGCCAGCACCGCTGTAACAGGGTCAAACTATGGCTACACCTTC. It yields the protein CASTAVTGSNYGYTF.

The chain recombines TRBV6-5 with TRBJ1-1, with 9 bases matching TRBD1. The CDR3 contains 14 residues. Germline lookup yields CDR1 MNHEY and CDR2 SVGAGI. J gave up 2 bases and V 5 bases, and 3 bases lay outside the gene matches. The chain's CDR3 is CASSRDRVNTEAFF. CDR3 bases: TGTGCCAGCAGTAGGGACAGGGTAAACACTGAAGCTTTCTTT.

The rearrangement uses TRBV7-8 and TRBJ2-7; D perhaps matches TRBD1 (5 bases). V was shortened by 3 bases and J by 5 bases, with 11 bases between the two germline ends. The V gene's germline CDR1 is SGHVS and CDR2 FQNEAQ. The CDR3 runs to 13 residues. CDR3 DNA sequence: TGTGCCAGCAGCTTTCCAGGGTCCGACGAGCAGTACTTC. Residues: CASSFPGSDEQYF.

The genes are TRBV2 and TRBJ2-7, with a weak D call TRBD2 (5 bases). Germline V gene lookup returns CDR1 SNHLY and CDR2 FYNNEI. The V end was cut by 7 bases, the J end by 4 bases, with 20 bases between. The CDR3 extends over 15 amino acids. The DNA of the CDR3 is TGTGCCAGCACCGAGGACTCTCCCCCCCTTTACGAGCAGTACTTC. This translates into CASTEDSPPLYEQYF.

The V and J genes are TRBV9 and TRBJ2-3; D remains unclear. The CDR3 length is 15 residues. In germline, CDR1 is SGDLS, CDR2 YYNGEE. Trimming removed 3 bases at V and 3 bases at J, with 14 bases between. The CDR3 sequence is CASSAPGSSTDTQYF. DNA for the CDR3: TGTGCCAGCAGCGCCCCGGGTAGTAGTACAGATACGCAGTATTTT.

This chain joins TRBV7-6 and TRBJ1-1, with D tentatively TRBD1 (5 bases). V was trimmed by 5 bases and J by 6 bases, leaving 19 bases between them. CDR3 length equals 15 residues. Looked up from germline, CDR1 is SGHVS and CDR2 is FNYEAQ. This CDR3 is CASSLVEGTHPEAFF. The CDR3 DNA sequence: TGTGCCAGCAGCCTTGTGGAGGGGACCCACCCTGAAGCTTTCTTT.

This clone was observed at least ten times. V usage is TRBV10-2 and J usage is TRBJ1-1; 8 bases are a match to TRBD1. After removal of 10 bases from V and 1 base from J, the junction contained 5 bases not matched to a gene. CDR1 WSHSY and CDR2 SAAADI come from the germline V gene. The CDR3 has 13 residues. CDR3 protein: CATVGTGNTEAFF. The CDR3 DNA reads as TGCGCCACCGTCGGGACAGGGAACACTGAAGCTTTCTTT.

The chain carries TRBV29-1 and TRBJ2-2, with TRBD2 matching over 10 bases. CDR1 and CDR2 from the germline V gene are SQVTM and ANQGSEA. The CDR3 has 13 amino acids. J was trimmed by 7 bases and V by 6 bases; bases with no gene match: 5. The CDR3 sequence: CSVSGGAVGELFF. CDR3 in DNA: TGCAGCGTCAGCGGGGGGGCGGTCGGGGAGCTGTTTTTT.

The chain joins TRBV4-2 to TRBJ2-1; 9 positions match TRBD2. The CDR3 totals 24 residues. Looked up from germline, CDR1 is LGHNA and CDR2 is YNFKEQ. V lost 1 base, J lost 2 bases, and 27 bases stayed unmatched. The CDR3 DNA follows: TGTGCCAGCAGCCAAGTCGGACCCTCCTTTCCGTGGCTAGCGGGGTCTCCCCCCTACAATGAGCAGTTCTTC. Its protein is CASSQVGPSFPWLAGSPPYNEQFF.

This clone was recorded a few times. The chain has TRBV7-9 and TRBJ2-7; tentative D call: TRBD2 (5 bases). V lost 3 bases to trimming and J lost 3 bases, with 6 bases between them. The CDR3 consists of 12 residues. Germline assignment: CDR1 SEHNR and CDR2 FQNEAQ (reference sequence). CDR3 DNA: TGTGCCAGCAGCTTGCGGGTCTACGAGCAGTACTTC. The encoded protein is CASSLRVYEQYF.

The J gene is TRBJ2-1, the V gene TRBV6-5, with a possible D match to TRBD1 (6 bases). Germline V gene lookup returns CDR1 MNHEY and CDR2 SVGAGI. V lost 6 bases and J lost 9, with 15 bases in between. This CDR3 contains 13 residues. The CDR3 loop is CASRRQVIGEQFF. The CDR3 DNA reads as TGTGCCAGCAGGAGACAGGTAATCGGTGAGCAGTTCTTC.

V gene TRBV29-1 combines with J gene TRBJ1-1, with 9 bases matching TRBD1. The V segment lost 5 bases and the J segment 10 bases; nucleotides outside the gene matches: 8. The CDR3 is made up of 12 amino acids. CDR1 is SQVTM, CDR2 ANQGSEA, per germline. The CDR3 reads CSVNELDRGAFF. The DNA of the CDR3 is TGCAGCGTTAACGAGCTGGACAGGGGAGCTTTCTTT.

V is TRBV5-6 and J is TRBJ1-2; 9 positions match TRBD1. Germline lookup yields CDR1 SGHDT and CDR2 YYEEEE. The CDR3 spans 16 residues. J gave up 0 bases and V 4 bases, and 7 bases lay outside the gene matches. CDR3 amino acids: CASSPGTGRANYGYTF. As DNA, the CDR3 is TGTGCCAGCAGCCCCGGGACAGGGAGAGCTAACTATGGCTACACCTTC.

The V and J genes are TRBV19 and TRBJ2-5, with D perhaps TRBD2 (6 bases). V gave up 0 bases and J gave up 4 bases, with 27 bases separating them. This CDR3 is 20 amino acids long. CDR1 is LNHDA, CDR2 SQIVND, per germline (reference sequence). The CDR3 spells CASSIELATETLASGETQYF. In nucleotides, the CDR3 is TGTGCCAGTAGTATAGAATTGGCCACCGAAACCCTAGCGAGCGGAGAGACCCAGTACTTC. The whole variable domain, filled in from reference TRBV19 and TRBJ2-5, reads DGGITQSPKYLFRKEGQNVTLSCEQNLNHDAMYWYRQDPGQGLRLIYYSQIVNDFQKGDIAEGYSVSREKKESFPLTVTSAQKNPTAFYLCASSIELATETLASGETQYFGPGTRLLVL.

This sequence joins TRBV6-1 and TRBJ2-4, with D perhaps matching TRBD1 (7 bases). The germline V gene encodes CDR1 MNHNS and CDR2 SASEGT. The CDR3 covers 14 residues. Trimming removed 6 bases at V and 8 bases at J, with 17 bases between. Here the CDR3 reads CASSATGPGDIQYF. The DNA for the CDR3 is TGTGCCAGCAGCGCGACAGGGCCGGGGGACATTCAGTACTTC.

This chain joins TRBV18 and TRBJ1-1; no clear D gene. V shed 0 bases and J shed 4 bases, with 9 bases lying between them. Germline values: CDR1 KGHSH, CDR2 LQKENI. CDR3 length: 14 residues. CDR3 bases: TGTGCCAGCTCACCACCGGTGTCGGGCACTGAAGCTTTCTTT. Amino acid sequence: CASSPPVSGTEAFF.

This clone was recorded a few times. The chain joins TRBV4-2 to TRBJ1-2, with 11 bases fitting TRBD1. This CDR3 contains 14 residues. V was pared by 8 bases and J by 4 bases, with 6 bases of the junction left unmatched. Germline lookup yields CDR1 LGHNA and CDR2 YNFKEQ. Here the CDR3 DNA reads TGTGCCAGCGCCCCGGGACAGGGGGGCTATGGCTACACCTTC. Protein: CASAPGQGGYGYTF.

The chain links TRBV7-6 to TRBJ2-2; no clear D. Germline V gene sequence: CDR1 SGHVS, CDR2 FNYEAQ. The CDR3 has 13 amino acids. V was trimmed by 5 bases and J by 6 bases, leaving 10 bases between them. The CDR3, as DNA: TGTGCCAGCAGCCCTCAACAGTCCGGGGAGCTGTTTTTT. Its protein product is CASSPQQSGELFF.

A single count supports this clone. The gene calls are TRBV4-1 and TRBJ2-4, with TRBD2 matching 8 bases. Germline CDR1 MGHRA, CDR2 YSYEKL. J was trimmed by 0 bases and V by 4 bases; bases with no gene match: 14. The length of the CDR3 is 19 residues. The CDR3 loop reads CASSPASREEGVAKNIQYF. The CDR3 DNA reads TGCGCCAGCAGCCCCGCTTCGCGGGAGGAAGGTGTAGCCAAAAACATTCAGTACTTC.

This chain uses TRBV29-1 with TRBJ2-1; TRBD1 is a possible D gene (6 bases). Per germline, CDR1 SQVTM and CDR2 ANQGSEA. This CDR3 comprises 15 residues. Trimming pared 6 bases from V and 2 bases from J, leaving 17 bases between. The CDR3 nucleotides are TGCAGCGTGGACGAGGGGGAAGGGACCTACAATGAGCAGTTCTTC. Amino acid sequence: CSVDEGEGTYNEQFF.

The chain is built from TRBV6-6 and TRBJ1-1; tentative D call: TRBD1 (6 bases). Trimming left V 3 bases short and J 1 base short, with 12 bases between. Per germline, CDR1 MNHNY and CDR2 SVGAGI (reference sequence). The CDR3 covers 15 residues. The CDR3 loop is CASSYVARGNTEAFF. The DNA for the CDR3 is TGTGCCAGCAGTTATGTTGCCAGGGGGAACACTGAAGCTTTCTTT.

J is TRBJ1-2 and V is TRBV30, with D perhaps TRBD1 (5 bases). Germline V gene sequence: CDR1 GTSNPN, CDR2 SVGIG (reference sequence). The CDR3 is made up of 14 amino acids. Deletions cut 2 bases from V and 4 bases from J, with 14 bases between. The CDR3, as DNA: TGTGCCTGGAGTTTAACGGCAGGGCTCTATGGCTACACCTTC. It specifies CAWSLTAGLYGYTF. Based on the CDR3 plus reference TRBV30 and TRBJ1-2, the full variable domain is SQTIHQWPATLVQPVGSPLSLECTVEGTSNPNLYWYRQAAGRGLQLLFYSVGIGQISSEVPQNLSASRPQDRQFILSSKKLLLSDSGFYLCAWSLTAGLYGYTFGSGTRLTVV.

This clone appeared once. The CDR3, as DNA: TGTGCCTGGACCGAAGTAGGAGCAACTAATGAAAAACTGTTTTTT. This sequence encodes CAWTEVGATNEKLFF. This chain uses TRBV30 with TRBJ1-4; D not certain. The CDR3 runs 15 residues. Trimming removed 4 bases at V and 0 bases at J, with 12 bases between. Germline CDR1 is GTSNPN and CDR2 is SVGIG (reference sequence).

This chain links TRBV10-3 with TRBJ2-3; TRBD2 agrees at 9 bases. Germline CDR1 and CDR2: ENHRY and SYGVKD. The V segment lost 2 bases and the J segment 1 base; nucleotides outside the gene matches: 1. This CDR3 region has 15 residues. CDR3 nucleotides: TGTGCCATCAGTGAGCAGCGGGAGGGCACAGATACGCAGTATTTT. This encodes CAISEQREGTDTQYF.

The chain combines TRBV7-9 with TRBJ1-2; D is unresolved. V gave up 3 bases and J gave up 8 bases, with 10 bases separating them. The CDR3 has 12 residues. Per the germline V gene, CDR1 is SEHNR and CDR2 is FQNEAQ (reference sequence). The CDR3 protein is CASSFEAGGYTF. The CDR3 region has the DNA TGTGCCAGCAGCTTCGAGGCGGGGGGCTACACCTTC.

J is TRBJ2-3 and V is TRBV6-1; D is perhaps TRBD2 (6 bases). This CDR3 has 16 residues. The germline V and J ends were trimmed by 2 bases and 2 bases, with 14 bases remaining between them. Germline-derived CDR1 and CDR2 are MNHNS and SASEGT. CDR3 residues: CASSEHGRGNTDTQYF. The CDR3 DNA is TGTGCCAGCAGTGAACACGGACGGGGGAACACAGATACGCAGTATTTT.

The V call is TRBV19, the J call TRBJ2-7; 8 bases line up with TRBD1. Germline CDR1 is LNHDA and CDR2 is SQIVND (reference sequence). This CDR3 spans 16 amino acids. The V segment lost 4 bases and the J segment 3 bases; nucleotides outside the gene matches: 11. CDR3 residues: CASSTRYPGGFYEQYF. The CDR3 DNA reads TGTGCCAGTAGTACACGATACCCAGGGGGCTTCTACGAGCAGTACTTC.

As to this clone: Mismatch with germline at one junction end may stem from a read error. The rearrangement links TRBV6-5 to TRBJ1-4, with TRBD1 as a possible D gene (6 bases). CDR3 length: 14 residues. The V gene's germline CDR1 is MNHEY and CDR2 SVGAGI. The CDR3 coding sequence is TGTGCCAGCACCCAGGGGCCAACTAGTGAAAAACCGTTTTTT. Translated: CASTQGPTSEKPFF.

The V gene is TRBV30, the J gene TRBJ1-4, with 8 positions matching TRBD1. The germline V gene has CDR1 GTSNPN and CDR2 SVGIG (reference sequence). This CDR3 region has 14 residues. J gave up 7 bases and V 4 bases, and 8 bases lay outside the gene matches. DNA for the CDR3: TGTGCCTGGAAGGACAGGGAGGAGGGTGAAAAACTGTTTTTT. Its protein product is CAWKDREEGEKLFF.

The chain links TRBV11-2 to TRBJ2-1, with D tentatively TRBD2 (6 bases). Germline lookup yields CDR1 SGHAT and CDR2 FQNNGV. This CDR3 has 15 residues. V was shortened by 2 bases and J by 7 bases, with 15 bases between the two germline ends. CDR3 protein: CASSLMGGAGNEQFF. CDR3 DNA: TGTGCCAGCAGCTTAATGGGGGGAGCTGGGAATGAGCAGTTCTTC.